The 30 T cell receptor beta chains given below trace back to one sample, sequenced in a study of cytomegalovirus exposure and HLA in healthy donors. PCR amplification relied on 60 Vbeta primers (plus 13 Jbeta primers). Some clones are missing from TCRdb's copy, which holds only in-frame ones; the method was immunoSEQ multiplex PCR. The sample consists of roughly 130,000 clones, 73% of them appearing once. The material sequenced was PBMCs. Receptors were obtained from a woman between 40 and 55 years old in good health and CMV-seropositive.

The rearrangement links TRBV4-1 to TRBJ2-7; D perhaps matches TRBD1 (6 bases). V was clipped by 0 bases and J by 0 bases, with 9 bases between them. From germline, CDR1 is MGHRA and CDR2 YSYEKL. CDR3 length: 15 amino acids. CDR3 DNA: TGCGCCAGCAGCCAAGATAGGACAGCCTCCTACGAGCAGTACTTC. Translation: CASSQDRTASYEQYF.

Comment on this clone: Lacking the conserved final phenylalanine or tryptophan, this CDR3 likely reflects a read error. The chain couples TRBV15 to TRBJ1-2; no clear D gene. The V gene lost 0 bases and the J gene lost 7 bases, with 9 bases spanning the gap. Germline values: CDR1 LNHNV, CDR2 YYDKDF (reference sequence). The CDR3 contains 13 residues. CDR3 sequence: CATSREGRGGYTS. Written as DNA, the CDR3 is TGTGCCACCAGCAGAGAAGGAAGAGGTGGCTACACCTCC.

This sequence joins TRBV7-2 and TRBJ2-1, with 10 bases fitting TRBD2. The trim removed 5 bases at V and 2 bases at J, leaving 12 bases unmatched. The germline V gene encodes CDR1 SGHTA and CDR2 FQGNSA. The length of the CDR3 is 18 residues. The CDR3 loop reads CASSERGGSFATYNEQFF. As DNA, the CDR3 is TGTGCCAGCAGCGAGCGGGGGGGCAGCTTCGCCACCTACAATGAGCAGTTCTTC.

This clone has a count of ten or more. This rearrangement joins TRBV19 to TRBJ1-4; 10 nucleotides agree with TRBD1. The V gene end was trimmed by 7 bases and the J gene end by 5 bases; junction bases not matched to a gene: 7. Germline assignment: CDR1 LNHDA and CDR2 SQIVND (reference sequence). This CDR3 contains 15 residues. The CDR3 region is CASTPTGGVNEKLFF. Written as DNA, the CDR3 is TGTGCCAGTACGCCGACAGGGGGCGTAAATGAAAAACTGTTTTTT.

This rearrangement joins TRBV7-8 to TRBJ1-2, with TRBD1 identical over 10 bases. The CDR3 loop spans 15 amino acids. With V trimmed by 5 bases and J by 4 bases, 7 bases remained unmatched. Germline lookup yields CDR1 SGHVS and CDR2 FQNEAQ. CDR3 sequence (DNA): TGTGCCAGCAGCCCCCGACAGGGGGCTGGCTATGGCTACACCTTC. This sequence encodes CASSPRQGAGYGYTF.

This clone was seen just once. The V call is TRBV7-2, the J call TRBJ2-1; D possibly corresponds to TRBD2 (6 bases). Germline CDR1 is SGHTA and CDR2 is FQGNSA. This CDR3 has 15 residues. V dropped 2 bases and J dropped 1 base, with 9 bases sitting between them. The CDR3 nucleotides read TGTGCCAGCAGCTTAATAGCGGTGTCCTACAATGAGCAGTTCTTC. Protein product: CASSLIAVSYNEQFF.

The chain combines TRBV28 with TRBJ2-3; 8 bases align to TRBD2. Per the germline V gene, CDR1 is MDHEN and CDR2 is SYDVKM. J was trimmed by 12 bases and V by 5 bases; bases with no gene match: 22. CDR3 length: 17 residues. As DNA, the CDR3 is TGTGCCAGCAGTACCGGGGGGACTAGGCCAGTCACGAGAAATCAGTATTTT. The encoded protein is CASSTGGTRPVTRNQYF. The variable domain in full, completed from reference TRBV28 and TRBJ2-3, reads DVKVTQSSRYLVKRTGEKVFLECVQDMDHENMFWYRQDPGLGLRLIYFSYDVKMKEKGDIPEGYSVSREKKERFSLILESASTNQTSMYLCASSTGGTRPVTRNQYFGPGTRLTVL.

The rearrangement joins TRBV29-1 to TRBJ2-7; a weak D match, TRBD1 (6 bases). The CDR3 loop spans 13 amino acids. Germline-derived CDR1 and CDR2 are SQVTM and ANQGSEA. Trimming removed 4 bases at V and 3 bases at J, with 13 bases between. In nucleotides, the CDR3 is TGCAGCGTTGTGCAGGGGAATAGCTACGAGCAGTACTTC. Encoded protein: CSVVQGNSYEQYF.

This rearrangement joins TRBV5-6 to TRBJ1-1; D may be TRBD1 (6 bases). CDR1 SGHDT and CDR2 YYEEEE come from the germline V gene. V gave up 1 base and J gave up 5 bases, with 9 bases separating them. This CDR3 has 13 amino acids. The DNA for the CDR3 is TGTGCCAGCAGCTTGTCAGGGGTTACTGAAGCTTTCTTT. It codes for CASSLSGVTEAFF.

The count of this clone is one. This chain connects TRBV5-1 to TRBJ2-7; D is unclear. Germline assignment: CDR1 SGHRS and CDR2 YFSETQ. There are 12 residues in the CDR3. Trimming stripped 0 bases from V and 2 bases from J, with 3 bases between. CDR3 sequence reads: CASSLDTYEQYF. In nucleotides, the CDR3 is TGCGCCAGCAGCTTGGATACCTACGAGCAGTACTTC.

The gene calls are TRBV19 and TRBJ2-7; 13 bases agree with TRBD2. The CDR3 is 15 residues long. V lost 5 bases, J lost 6 bases, and 7 bases stayed unmatched. The germline V gene encodes CDR1 LNHDA and CDR2 SQIVND (reference sequence). CDR3 sequence reads: CASSPRTSGSSEQYF. The DNA of the CDR3 is TGTGCCAGTAGTCCTAGGACTAGCGGGAGCAGCGAGCAGTACTTC.

This chain joins TRBV28 and TRBJ1-2; D perhaps matches TRBD1 (6 bases). From germline, CDR1 is MDHEN and CDR2 SYDVKM. The CDR3 is 14 amino acids. V shed 5 bases and J shed 0 bases, with 10 bases lying between them. For the CDR3, the DNA is TGTGCCAGCAGTGGGACAATTTCTAACTATGGCTACACCTTC. Translated: CASSGTISNYGYTF.

This clone was seen a few times. The gene calls are TRBV7-9 and TRBJ2-3, with 8 bases lining up with TRBD1. V trimming: 5 bases; J trimming: 0 bases; junction bases outside the gene matches: 7. This CDR3 comprises 16 residues. CDR1 and CDR2 from the germline V gene are SEHNR and FQNEAQ (reference sequence). As DNA, the CDR3 is TGTGCCAGCAGCCCACTGGGACAGGACAGCACAGATACGCAGTATTTT. Translation: CASSPLGQDSTDTQYF.

Remarks on this clone: This sample also contains other DNA sequences that code for the same CDR3. The chain carries TRBV5-1 and TRBJ2-7; D remains unclear. The CDR3 totals 14 residues. V was shortened by 0 bases and J by 2 bases, with 9 bases between the two germline ends. Germline CDR1 is SGHRS and CDR2 is YFSETQ. The CDR3 here is CASSLVAGTYEQYF. In nucleotides, the CDR3 is TGCGCCAGCAGCTTGGTGGCAGGAACCTACGAGCAGTACTTC.

The chain combines TRBV27 with TRBJ2-1, with D possibly TRBD2 on 6 matching bases. The CDR3 totals 14 residues. Germline CDR1 reads MNHEY; CDR2 reads SMNVEV (reference sequence). V lost 6 bases and J 7 bases, leaving 16 bases between the germline ends. The DNA of the CDR3 is TGTGCCAGCAGCCGGGACTCGCACCCTAATGAGCAGTTCTTC. Its translation: CASSRDSHPNEQFF.

V gene TRBV7-2 combines with J gene TRBJ2-1; 7 positions match TRBD2. The V segment lost 4 bases and the J segment 0 bases; nucleotides outside the gene matches: 6. Per germline, CDR1 SGHTA and CDR2 FQGNSA. The CDR3 is 16 amino acids. The CDR3 protein is CASSSSGGSSYNEQFF. As DNA, the CDR3 is TGTGCCAGCAGCTCCTCCGGGGGGAGCTCCTACAATGAGCAGTTCTTC.

The rearrangement uses TRBV5-1 and TRBJ2-6, with D possibly matching TRBD2 (7 bases). Germline-derived CDR1 and CDR2 are SGHRS and YFSETQ. With 4 bases removed from V and 0 bases from J, the gap between germline ends came to 20 bases. The length of the CDR3 is 19 residues. In DNA, the CDR3 is TGCGCCAGCAGCGAGGCCCGGGGGGCCGTCGGCTCTGGGGCCAACGTCCTGACTTTC. Translated: CASSEARGAVGSGANVLTF.

The chain links TRBV30 to TRBJ1-1; D remains ambiguous. The CDR3 spans 12 residues. CDR1 GTSNPN and CDR2 SVGIG come from the germline V gene (reference sequence). V was cut by 4 bases and J by 1 base, with 7 bases left in between. CDR3 protein: CAWIQKNTEAFF. The DNA for the CDR3 is TGTGCCTGGATTCAGAAGAACACTGAAGCTTTCTTT.

The DNA for the CDR3 is TGTGCCAGCAGTTCACAAGGACAGGCCCAAGAGACCCAGTACTTC. This codes for CASSSQGQAQETQYF. The chain combines TRBV6-6 with TRBJ2-5, with 7 bases lining up with TRBD1. Germline V CDR1 and CDR2: MNHNY, SVGAGI (reference sequence). With V trimmed by 4 bases and J by 1 base, 6 bases remained unmatched. The CDR3 runs 15 residues.

This clone was seen more than once but under ten times. The chain carries TRBV6-1 and TRBJ1-2; the D gene is possibly TRBD1 (5 bases). CDR3 size: 13 residues. Trimming pared 6 bases from V and 3 bases from J, leaving 11 bases between. The V gene's germline CDR1 is MNHNS and CDR2 SASEGT. The CDR3 loop reads CASRDGGHYGYTF. CDR3 nucleotides: TGTGCCAGCAGGGACGGGGGTCACTATGGCTACACCTTC.

J is TRBJ1-6 and V is TRBV10-2, with D possibly TRBD1 on 5 matching bases. V lost 0 bases to trimming and J lost 7 bases, with 13 bases between them. The germline gives CDR1 WSHSY, CDR2 SAAADI. The CDR3 is 16 amino acids. This CDR3 is CASSESQGNLNSPLHF. CDR3 bases: TGCGCCAGCAGTGAGTCCCAGGGAAACCTAAATTCACCCCTCCACTTT.

CDR3: CASSLRGTNNEQFF. CDR3 DNA sequence: TGTGCCAGCAGTTTAAGGGGGACTAACAATGAGCAGTTCTTC. The chain recombines TRBV6-5 with TRBJ2-1; D possibly corresponds to TRBD2 (7 bases). Germline V gene data show CDR1 as MNHEY and CDR2 as SVGAGI. Trimming took off 4 bases at V and 5 bases at J, with 12 bases between the two ends. The CDR3 runs 14 residues.

The chain recombines TRBV5-1 with TRBJ1-3; TRBD1 is a possible D gene (6 bases). Germline V lookup: CDR1 SGHRS, CDR2 YFSETQ. V was cut by 4 bases and J by 0 bases, with 14 bases left in between. The CDR3 length is 16 residues. CDR3 in DNA: TGCGCCAGCAGCCGTCTTGGGACAACCTCTGGAAACACCATATATTTT. Protein sequence: CASSRLGTTSGNTIYF.

Regarding this clone: Germline is not matched at one junction end, which may reflect a read error. The chain has TRBV7-9 and TRBJ2-2; 10 positions agree with TRBD2. The CDR3 is made up of 14 amino acids. In germline, CDR1 is SEHNR, CDR2 FQNEAQ (reference sequence). The CDR3 loop reads CASSLAGAVGELFF. The CDR3 coding sequence is TGTGCCAGCAGCCTAGCGGGAGCTGTCGGGGAGCTGTTTTTT.

The rearrangement joins TRBV12-5 to TRBJ1-1, with D possibly being TRBD1 (5 bases). CDR1 and CDR2 from the germline V gene are LGHNT and FRNRAP. V lost 5 bases and J 7 bases, leaving 14 bases between the germline ends. This CDR3 comprises 13 residues. CDR3 amino acids: CASGKTGLGEAFF. The CDR3 coding sequence is TGTGCTAGTGGTAAAACAGGCCTGGGTGAAGCTTTCTTT.

V gene TRBV30 combines with J gene TRBJ2-7; 12 nucleotides match TRBD2. V lost 6 bases to trimming and J lost 5 bases; unmatched junction nucleotides: 8. This CDR3 is built from 14 residues. The germline V gene encodes CDR1 GTSNPN and CDR2 SVGIG (reference sequence). CDR3 sequence reads: CACRLAGGFDEQYF. The CDR3 nucleotides are TGTGCCTGTCGTCTAGCGGGGGGGTTCGACGAGCAGTACTTC.

In its sample, this clone was seen once. The chain combines TRBV30 with TRBJ1-1, with no clear D. V lost 0 bases and J 7 bases, leaving 9 bases between the germline ends. The CDR3 extends over 12 amino acids. Germline assignment: CDR1 GTSNPN and CDR2 SVGIG (reference sequence). CDR3 amino acids: CAWSVVESEAFF. DNA of the CDR3: TGTGCCTGGAGTGTAGTCGAGAGTGAAGCTTTCTTT.

The CDR3 spells CASSFLSSAGNEQFF. For the CDR3, the DNA is TGTGCCAGCAGTTTCCTGTCCTCAGCCGGGAATGAGCAGTTCTTC. The rearrangement joins TRBV28 to TRBJ2-1; D is unclear. Germline lookup yields CDR1 MDHEN and CDR2 SYDVKM. The CDR3 extends over 15 amino acids. The V end was cut by 3 bases, the J end by 7 bases, with 16 bases between.

This clone turned up a few times. V and J are TRBV7-8 and TRBJ1-2; no clear D. V lost 3 bases, J lost 4 bases, and 9 bases lay in between. The CDR3 runs to 13 residues. Germline V CDR1 and CDR2: SGHVS, FQNEAQ. CDR3 nucleotides: TGTGCCAGCAGCTTGATTCTACTCTATGGCTACACCTTC. Protein product: CASSLILLYGYTF. The whole variable domain, remainder taken from reference TRBV7-8 and TRBJ1-2, is GAGVSQSPRYKVAKRGQDVALRCDPISGHVSLFWYQQALGQGPEFLTYFQNEAQLDKSGLPSDRFFAERPEGSVSTLKIQRTQQEDSAVYLCASSLILLYGYTFGSGTRLTVV.

This chain links TRBV9 with TRBJ2-5; D unclear. The last part of the DNA fits TRBJ2-7 better; the J call may be wrong. Germline values: CDR1 SGDLS, CDR2 YYNGEE. The CDR3 loop spans 13 amino acids. This CDR3 is CASSDSWSYEQYF. The CDR3 coding sequence is TGTGCCAGCAGCGATTCATGGTCCTACGAGCAGTACTTC.